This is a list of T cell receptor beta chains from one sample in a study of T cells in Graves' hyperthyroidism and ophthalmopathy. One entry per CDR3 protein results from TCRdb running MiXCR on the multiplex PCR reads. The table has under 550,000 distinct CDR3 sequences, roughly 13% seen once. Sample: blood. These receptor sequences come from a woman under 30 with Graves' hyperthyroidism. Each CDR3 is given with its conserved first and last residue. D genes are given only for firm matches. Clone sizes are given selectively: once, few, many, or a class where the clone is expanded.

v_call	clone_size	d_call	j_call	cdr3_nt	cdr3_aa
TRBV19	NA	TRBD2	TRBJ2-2	TGTGCCAGTAGTACCGGACTAGCAAACGGGGAGCTGTTTTTT	CASSTGLANGELFF
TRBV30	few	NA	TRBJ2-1	TGTGCCTGGACTCCAGGGGGGGACAATGAGCAGTTCTTC	CAWTPGGDNEQFF
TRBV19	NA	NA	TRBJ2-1	TGTGCCAGTAGTATCCCGGGATACTACAATGAGCAGTTCTTC	CASSIPGYYNEQFF
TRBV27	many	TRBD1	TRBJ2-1	TGTGCCAGCAGTTCGTCCGGGACAGGTCTGTTCTTC	CASSSSGTGLFF
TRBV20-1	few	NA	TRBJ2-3	TGCAGTGCTAGTAGGGGACGGAACCCCACAGATACGCAGTATTTT	CSASRGRNPTDTQYF
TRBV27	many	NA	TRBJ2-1	TGTGCCAGCAGTTCCCTCCTAGCTATCCATGAGCAGTTCTTC	CASSSLLAIHEQFF
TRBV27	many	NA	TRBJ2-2	TGTGCCAGCACCCCCAGCGGGGAGCTGTTTTTT	CASTPSGELFF
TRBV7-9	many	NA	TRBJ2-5	TGTGCCAGCAACACCCCAGGGGAGACCCAGTACTTC	CASNTPGETQYF
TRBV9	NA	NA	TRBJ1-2	TGTGCCAGCAGCGTAGAAGCGATTTCGGCTGGCTACACCTTC	CASSVEAISAGYTF
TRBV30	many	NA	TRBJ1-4	TGTGCCTGGAACAGGGATGAAAAACTGTTTTTT	CAWNRDEKLFF
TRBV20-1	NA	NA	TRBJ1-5	TGCAGTGCTAAATCAGGGTATAGCAATCAGCCCCAGCATTTT	CSAKSGYSNQPQHF
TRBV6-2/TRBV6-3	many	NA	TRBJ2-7	TGTGCCAGCAGTCGCCTAGGCCCGGGTGGGCAGTACTTC	CASSRLGPGGQYF
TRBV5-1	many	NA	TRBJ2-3	TGCGCCAGCAGCTTGGCCCACAGGGCTATCCGCACAGATACGCAGTATTTT	CASSLAHRAIRTDTQYF
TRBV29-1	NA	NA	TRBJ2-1	TGCAGCGTTGTCCCCTACTGGGGCAATGAGCAGTTCTTC	CSVVPYWGNEQFF
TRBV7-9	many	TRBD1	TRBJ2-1	TGTGCCAGCAGCAAGACAGGGAACTCCTACAATGAGCAGTTCTTC	CASSKTGNSYNEQFF
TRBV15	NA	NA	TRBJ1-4	TGTGCCACCAGCAAAACTAATGAAAAACTGTTTTTT	CATSKTNEKLFF
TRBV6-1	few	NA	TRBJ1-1	TGTGCCAGCAGTTGGAGGACAGCCAGGGACACTGAAGCTTTCTTT	CASSWRTARDTEAFF
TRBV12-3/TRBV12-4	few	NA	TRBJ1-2	TGTGCCAGCATCAAGGGGGGGAACTATGGCTACACCTTC	CASIKGGNYGYTF
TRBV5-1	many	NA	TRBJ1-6	TGCGCCAGCAGCTTGGACGGTAATTCACCCCTCCACTTT	CASSLDGNSPLHF
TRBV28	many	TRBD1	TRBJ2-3	TGTGCCAGCAGTTTTGTCAGGGGGAGCACAGATACGCAGTATTTT	CASSFVRGSTDTQYF
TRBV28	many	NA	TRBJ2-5	TGTGCCAGCAGTCCCACCTGGGCTAAGGCACTCCAAGAGACCCAGTACTTC	CASSPTWAKALQETQYF
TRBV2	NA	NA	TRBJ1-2	TGTGCCAGCAGGGTAAACCCGGGGGGTTATGGCTACACCTTC	CASRVNPGGYGYTF
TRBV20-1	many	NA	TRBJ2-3	TGCAGTGCTAGACGGCCTAACACAGATACGCAGTATTTT	CSARRPNTDTQYF
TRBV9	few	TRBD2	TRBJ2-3	TGTGCCAGCAGCAAAGATGGTAGCGGGAGTCTTATTGATACGCAGTATTTT	CASSKDGSGSLIDTQYF
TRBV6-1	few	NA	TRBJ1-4	TGTGCCACCCGGGGTTGGCTCCGGGGTTGGGCTAATGAAAAACTGTTTTTT	CATRGWLRGWANEKLFF
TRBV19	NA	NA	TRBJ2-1	TGTGCCAGTAGTACCTGGGCCCAAATCCGGGATGAGCAGTTCTTC	CASSTWAQIRDEQFF
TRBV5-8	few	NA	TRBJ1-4	TGTGCCAGCAGCACCGAGGTTGAAAAACTGTTTTTT	CASSTEVEKLFF
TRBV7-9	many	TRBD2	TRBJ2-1	TGTGCCAGCAGCTTCGGACTAGCGGCGTACGATGAGCAGTTCTTC	CASSFGLAAYDEQFF